This T cell receptor (beta chain) was identified during a study of regulatory T cells in long-lasting Graves disease. This sample's time point: newly diagnosed GD, antithyroid drugs for less than 3 months. After RNA was extracted from PBMCs, the TCR library was made from it. As regards this clonotype: Its antigen is unknown. An end of the junction differs from the germline gene, which may be a read error.

Germline V CDR1 and CDR2: SGHRS, YFSETQ. The CDR3 is 15 residues long. Findings and limits, study-wide: With persistent disease, TRBV28, TRBJ1-2 and TRBJ2-5 were the favored segments.

Sequencing libraries for TCR beta were prepared with iRepertoire HTBI primers and Arm-PCR of CDR3 regions. MiXCR was run by TCRdb on the multiplex PCR reads, yielding one entry per CDR3 protein. Of hundreds of thousands of distinct CDR3 sequences in the sample, 16% were seen once. The sample was also reused in another study, on T cells in Graves' hyperthyroidism and ophthalmopathy. That study reports: Blood also showed most of the thyroid clonotypes that were expanded above 0.001. A model of 13 V-J pairs discriminated ophthalmopathy from stable hyperthyroidism.

This TCR derives from a woman in her thirties with Graves disease. The source was peripheral blood mononuclear cells (PBMCs), collected at new diagnosis, from a patient treated with antithyroid drugs. This chain uses TRBV5-1 with TRBJ1-1; D not certain. The CDR3 here is CASSLIAGMHTEAFF. CDR3 bases: TGCGCCAGCAGCTTGATCGCGGGCATGCACACTGAAGCCTTCTTT.